The TCR beta chain described here comes from a study of PD-1 blockade in mismatch repair-deficient tumors. PCR or immunohistochemistry showed mismatch repair deficiency in every enrolled patient. Assay: immunoSEQ multiplex PCR; the TCRdb copy retains only in-frame clones and omits some. The table lists 85,000 to 130,000 clones, over 75% of them singletons. This CDR3 is 15 amino acids long. V lost 1 base and J lost 2, with 10 bases in between. The germline gives CDR1 SGHKS, CDR2 YYEKEE (reference sequence). The specimen was peripheral blood, collected approximately 35 weeks after starting pembrolizumab. The chain employs TRBV5-5 and TRBJ1-5; D ambiguous. This receptor was identified in an adult with mismatch repair-deficient cancer. The CDR3 protein is CASSLLGNGNQPQHF. Here the CDR3 DNA reads TGTGCCAGCAGCTTGTTGGGGAACGGCAATCAGCCCCAGCATTTT. The complete variable domain, with remaining parts taken from reference TRBV5-5 and TRBJ1-5, reads DAGVTQSPTHLIKTRGQQVTLRCSPISGHKSVSWYQQVLGQGPQFIFQYYEKEERGRGNFPDRFSARQFPNYSSELNVNALLLGDSALYLCASSLLGNGNQPQHFGDGTRLSIL.